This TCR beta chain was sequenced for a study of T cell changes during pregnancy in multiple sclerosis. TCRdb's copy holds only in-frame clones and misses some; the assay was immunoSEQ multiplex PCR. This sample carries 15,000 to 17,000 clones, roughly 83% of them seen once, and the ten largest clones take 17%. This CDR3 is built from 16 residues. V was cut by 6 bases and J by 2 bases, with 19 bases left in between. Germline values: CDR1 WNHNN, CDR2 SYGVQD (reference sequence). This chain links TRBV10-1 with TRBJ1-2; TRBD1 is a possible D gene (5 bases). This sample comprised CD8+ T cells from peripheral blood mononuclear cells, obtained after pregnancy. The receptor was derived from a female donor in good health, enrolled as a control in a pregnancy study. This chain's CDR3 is CASSPRAGLKNYGYTF. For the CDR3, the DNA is TGCGCCAGCAGCCCGAGGGCGGGGCTAAAAAACTATGGCTACACCTTC.